These T cell receptor beta chains were read from a single sample in a study of blood T cells in healthy people across ages. From the 5' RACE reads, TCRdb called clonotypes with MiXCR, one entry per CDR3 protein. The repertoire includes some 1.5 million distinct CDR3 sequences, 28% of them detected once, and over 7% sits in the top ten. Sequences were obtained from blood. These receptors came from a woman in her twenties or thirties in good health. Both conserved end residues are part of each CDR3. A D gene is named only where the DNA matches it firmly. Size is stated for part of the rows, as once, few or many counts, or as a class when the clone is expanded.

v_call: TRBV12-3/TRBV12-4; clone_size: NA; j_call: TRBJ2-2; d_call: NA; cdr3_aa: CASTLTNTGELFF; cdr3_nt: TGTGCCAGTACACTGACGAACACCGGGGAGCTGTTTTTT
v_call: TRBV27; clone_size: few; j_call: TRBJ2-5; d_call: TRBD2; cdr3_aa: CASSGLAGAEETQYF; cdr3_nt: TGTGCCAGCAGTGGCCTAGCGGGAGCTGAAGAGACCCAGTACTTC
v_call: TRBV5-6; clone_size: NA; j_call: TRBJ1-1; d_call: NA; cdr3_aa: CASSLTGMGYTEAFF; cdr3_nt: TGTGCCAGCAGCTTGACAGGGATGGGGTACACTGAAGCTTTCTTT
v_call: TRBV7-9; clone_size: NA; j_call: TRBJ2-1; d_call: TRBD1; cdr3_aa: CASSLRTGSIDEQFF; cdr3_nt: TGTGCCAGCAGCCTCAGGACAGGGAGTATCGATGAGCAGTTCTTC
v_call: TRBV28; clone_size: few; j_call: TRBJ1-2; d_call: NA; cdr3_aa: CASSFNGVDGYTF; cdr3_nt: TGTGCCAGCAGTTTCAACGGGGTTGACGGCTACACCTTC
v_call: TRBV7-9; clone_size: many; j_call: TRBJ2-7; d_call: NA; cdr3_aa: CASSASSRGKQYF; cdr3_nt: TGTGCCAGCAGCGCTAGTAGTAGGGGGAAGCAGTACTTC
v_call: TRBV30; clone_size: few; j_call: TRBJ2-1; d_call: NA; cdr3_aa: CAWSAEYEQFF; cdr3_nt: TGTGCCTGGAGTGCGGAGTATGAGCAGTTCTTC
v_call: TRBV7-9; clone_size: NA; j_call: TRBJ1-2; d_call: NA; cdr3_aa: CASSLGPQSGYTF; cdr3_nt: TGTGCCAGCAGCTTAGGTCCCCAGTCTGGCTACACCTTC
v_call: TRBV6-5; clone_size: NA; j_call: TRBJ2-7; d_call: TRBD2; cdr3_aa: CASSHKRESYSYEQYF; cdr3_nt: TGTGCCAGCAGCCACAAGCGGGAGTCATACTCCTACGAGCAGTACTTC
v_call: TRBV7-9; clone_size: few; j_call: TRBJ1-2; d_call: NA; cdr3_aa: CASSLAQENYGYTF; cdr3_nt: TGTGCCAGCAGCTTAGCCCAGGAAAACTATGGCTACACCTTC
v_call: TRBV2; clone_size: NA; j_call: TRBJ1-1; d_call: NA; cdr3_aa: CAGSVGSVEAFF; cdr3_nt: TGTGCCGGCAGTGTAGGCTCGGTCGAAGCTTTCTTT
v_call: TRBV10-3; clone_size: NA; j_call: TRBJ2-7; d_call: NA; cdr3_aa: CAISESLGGGPSYEQYF; cdr3_nt: TGTGCCATCAGTGAGTCGCTGGGTGGGGGGCCCTCCTACGAGCAGTACTTC
v_call: TRBV5-6; clone_size: few; j_call: TRBJ2-1; d_call: TRBD2; cdr3_aa: CASSWRLANEQFF; cdr3_nt: TGTGCCAGCAGTTGGAGACTAGCCAATGAGCAGTTCTTC